Described below is a single T cell receptor (beta chain) sequence and its context. Its antigen is unknown. The data originate from a study of cytomegalovirus exposure and HLA in healthy donors. Broader study findings: In a later analysis, common viral pathogens appeared linked to several of the most significant clusters. Reportedly, HLA-A and HLA-B alleles of most subjects were accurately predicted from TCR beta. Information on immune exposure was restricted to one variable (CMV serostatus). When analyzed later, a missense DCLRE1C variant was found to be linked to TCR beta V- and J-gene trimming.

Germline V gene lookup returns CDR1 MNHNS and CDR2 SASEGT. Trimming cost V 4 bases and J 8 bases, with 14 bases left between them. This CDR3 has 13 amino acids. PCR employed 60 Vbeta and 13 Jbeta primers. The method was immunoSEQ multiplex PCR; TCRdb's version includes in-frame clones alone and lacks a portion of them. Its table records about 160,000 clones. The chain combines TRBV6-1 with TRBJ1-1, with D possibly matching TRBD1 (6 bases). Material: PBMCs. This clonotype was obtained from a woman aged 60 to 75 in good health and CMV-seronegative. CDR3 DNA sequence: TGTGCCAGCAGTGTACAGGGCGCGCTAGAAGCTTTCTTT. It is translated as CASSVQGALEAFF.